This T cell receptor (beta chain) was identified in a study of OX40 agonist ivuxolimab in advanced cancers. Across the study: Partial responses were achieved by three patients: one hepatocellular carcinoma, two cutaneous melanoma.

On this clone itself: Its antigen is undetermined.

Only in-frame clones appear in the TCRdb table, and some are missing; sequencing was by immunoSEQ multiplex PCR. Here the sample spans 60,000 to 65,000 clones, around 87% being singletons. General observations from the study: The antigens recognized by the expanded peripheral T cells, that is their antigen specificity, were not determined.

This specimen consisted of CD4+ or CD8+ T cells sorted from blood, obtained in a trial of the OX40 agonist ivuxolimab. This receptor was taken from an adult with an advanced solid tumor such as melanoma, head and neck, liver or kidney cancer.

CDR3 sequence: CASSFLPTDTQYF. The CDR3 DNA follows: TGCGCCAGCAGCTTCCTGCCCACAGATACGCAGTATTTT. The chain joins TRBV5-1 to TRBJ2-3, with D uncertain. Germline V gene sequence: CDR1 SGHRS, CDR2 YFSETQ. The CDR3 spans 13 residues. Trimming pared 2 bases from V and 2 bases from J, leaving 6 bases between.